What follows are 10 T cell receptor beta chains derived from one specimen sequenced in a study of OX40 agonist ivuxolimab in advanced cancers. Method: immunoSEQ multiplex PCR; TCRdb's copy keeps in-frame clones and lacks some. This table holds 55,000 to 70,000 clones, 65% to 90% found once. The specimen comprised CD4+ or CD8+ T cells sorted from blood, sampled in a trial of the OX40 agonist ivuxolimab. Receptor source: an adult with an advanced solid tumor such as melanoma, head and neck, liver or kidney cancer.

This chain joins TRBV6-6 and TRBJ1-1; unclear D gene. V was trimmed by 0 bases and J by 4 bases, leaving 9 bases between them. Germline lookup yields CDR1 MNHNY and CDR2 SVGAGI (reference sequence). The CDR3 runs 14 residues. The CDR3 DNA reads as TGTGCCAGCAGTTACTCGGGAGTGGGCACTGAAGCTTTCTTT. Translation: CASSYSGVGTEAFF.

The genes are TRBV5-5 and TRBJ2-2; D could derive from TRBD1 or TRBD2 (5 bases each). The germline V gene has CDR1 SGHKS and CDR2 YYEKEE (reference sequence). Trimming cost V 1 base and J 0 bases, with 7 bases left between them. The CDR3 spans 15 residues. CDR3 in amino acids: CASSLRGANTGELFF. CDR3 coding DNA: TGTGCCAGCAGCTTGAGAGGGGCGAACACCGGGGAGCTGTTTTTT.

This chain connects TRBV5-5 to TRBJ2-2; D is ambiguous. Germline V gene lookup returns CDR1 SGHKS and CDR2 YYEKEE (reference sequence). The V gene lost 4 bases and the J gene lost 1 base, with 8 bases spanning the gap. This CDR3 has 14 residues. The CDR3 nucleotides are TGTGCCAGCAGCAAGAAAGTGAACACCGGGGAGCTGTTTTTT. Residues: CASSKKVNTGELFF.

The gene calls are TRBV4-1 and TRBJ1-5; D is possibly TRBD1 (5 bases). This CDR3 contains 14 residues. The germline V gene encodes CDR1 MGHRA and CDR2 YSYEKL. The germline V and J ends were trimmed by 1 base and 8 bases, with 12 bases remaining between them. The CDR3 protein is CASSQVGSREPQHF. The DNA of the CDR3 is TGCGCCAGCAGCCAAGTTGGCAGCAGGGAGCCCCAGCATTTT.

The chain couples TRBV6-5 to TRBJ1-3, with D hard to call. Germline values: CDR1 MNHEY, CDR2 SVGAGI. The length of the CDR3 is 13 residues. Trimming took 2 bases from V and 10 from J, leaving 12 bases between them. For the CDR3, the DNA is TGTGCCAGCAGTTACGACCCGGCGGCTACCATATATTTT. Translated, it gives CASSYDPAATIYF.

J is TRBJ2-3 and V is TRBV2; D gene ambiguous. The CDR3 sequence is 12 residues long. Germline V gene sequence: CDR1 SNHLY, CDR2 FYNNEI. Trimming cost V 5 bases and J 6 bases, with 9 bases left between them. For the CDR3, the DNA is TGTGCCAGCAGTAATCTAGGGGATACGCAGTATTTT. Translation: CASSNLGDTQYF. Full variable domain (rest looked up from reference TRBV2 and TRBJ2-3): EPEVTQTPSHQVTQMGQEVILRCVPISNHLYFYWYRQILGQKVEFLVSFYNNEISEKSEIFDDQFSVERPDGSNFTLKIRSTKLEDSAMYFCASSNLGDTQYFGPGTRLTVL.

This chain's CDR3 is CASSFYGGGEDEQYF. The CDR3 nucleotides are TGTGCCAGCAGCTTTTACGGGGGGGGCGAGGACGAGCAGTACTTC. The chain joins TRBV11-3 to TRBJ2-7; TRBD2 matches 8 bases. The CDR3 runs to 15 residues. Germline CDR1 reads SGHNT; CDR2 reads YENEEA. J was trimmed by 5 bases and V by 3 bases; bases with no gene match: 9.

The chain joins TRBV6-5 to TRBJ1-6; D not certain. CDR3 length: 12 residues. CDR1 and CDR2 from the germline V gene are MNHEY and SVGAGI. V lost 2 bases and J 13 bases, leaving 9 bases between the germline ends. The DNA of the CDR3 is TGTGCCAGCAGTTACACCCAGTCGCCCCTCCACTTT. Translated, it gives CASSYTQSPLHF.

The genes are TRBV5-1 and TRBJ2-7; no clear D gene. The germline V and J ends were trimmed by 0 bases and 5 bases, with 12 bases remaining between them. CDR3 length: 14 residues. The germline V gene encodes CDR1 SGHRS and CDR2 YFSETQ. The CDR3 sequence is CASSLGSGGDEQYF. For the CDR3, the DNA is TGCGCCAGCAGCTTGGGTTCGGGTGGGGACGAGCAGTACTTC.

This rearrangement joins TRBV21-1 to TRBJ1-4. TRBV21-1 is labeled a pseudogene. The CDR3 length is 15 residues. As DNA, the CDR3 is TGTGCCAGCAGGGCCCCGGGCGGAACTAATGAAAAACTGTTTTTT. Protein sequence: CASRAPGGTNEKLFF.